The entry below describes one TCR beta chain. The record originates from a study of cytomegalovirus exposure and HLA in healthy donors. Per the germline V gene, CDR1 is MDHEN and CDR2 is SYDVKM. CDR3 size: 11 residues. V was trimmed by 7 bases and J by 7 bases, leaving 11 bases between them. PCR involved 60 Vbeta and 13 Jbeta primers. Produced via immunoSEQ multiplex PCR; TCRdb's table is partial and in-frame only. The top ten hold less than 2.5% of the sample, which has almost 200,000 clones, roughly 85% seen once. All donors participated as healthy donors of bone marrow. This TCR derives from a woman in her forties or fifties in good health and CMV-seronegative. The sequenced sample was PBMCs. The chain carries TRBV28 and TRBJ2-7; D is perhaps TRBD2 (5 bases). CDR3 sequence: CASTGGREQYF. For the CDR3, the DNA is TGTGCCAGCACCGGAGGACGGGAGCAGTACTTC.